The present T cell receptor (beta chain) was sequenced within a study of cytomegalovirus exposure and HLA in healthy donors. Primers for the PCR totalled 60 Vbeta and 13 Jbeta. Repertoires were generated with immunoSEQ multiplex PCR, while TCRdb's copy carries only in-frame clones and drops some. The table records around 150,000 clones, roughly 85% of them present only once. The sample comprised PBMCs. The sequence was obtained from a man aged 40-50 years in good health and CMV-seropositive.

The CDR3 spells CASSTRTGRGNEKLFF. The CDR3 DNA reads as TGTGCCAGCAGCACGAGGACAGGGCGAGGGAATGAAAAACTGTTTTTT. V usage is TRBV21-1 and J usage is TRBJ1-4; TRBD1, as called in the table, went unchecked against the DNA. TRBV21-1 is shown as a pseudogene. This CDR3 region has 16 residues.